A selection of T cell receptor beta chains follows, all from one sample in a study of beta chain features in type 1 diabetes. TCRdb's table, derived via immunoSEQ multiplex PCR, lists solely in-frame clones and lacks some. Of 850,000 to 900,000 clones listed, 15% to 20% are singletons. The sample was naive CD4+ T cells from blood. These receptors were taken from a woman younger than 30 in good health. CDR3s include the opening cysteine and the closing phenylalanine or tryptophan. The D gene is left open where the match is weak. Clone size is shown for a subset of rows, as once, few, many or a class of expanded clone.

TRBV7-2,few,TRBJ1-5,TRBD1,TGTGCCAGCAGCCAATTCCGGACTGGACAGGGGGTCCAGCATTTT,CASSQFRTGQGVQHF
TRBV28,NA,TRBJ2-1,NA,TGTGCCAGCAGTACCGGAAATGAGCAGTTCTTC,CASSTGNEQFF
TRBV7-2,NA,TRBJ1-3,NA,TGTGCCAGCAGCTTAGAACGGGTTGCGAACACCATATATTTT,CASSLERVANTIYF
TRBV5-1,few,TRBJ2-7,TRBD2,TGCGCCAGCAGCACTCGACTAGCGGGAGTCCACGAGCAGTACTTC,CASSTRLAGVHEQYF
TRBV4-3,once,TRBJ1-2,NA,TGCGCCAGCAGCCAAGACGGCGGGGGGGCGGATGGCTACACCTTC,CASSQDGGGADGYTF
TRBV5-1,NA,TRBJ1-1,NA,TGCGCCAGCAGCTTGGGACCTATACCGGGTACTGAAGCTTTCTTT,CASSLGPIPGTEAFF
TRBV7-9,few,TRBJ2-3,TRBD2,TGTGCCAGCAGCTTTGAACTAGCGGGAGACACAGATACGCAGTATTTT,CASSFELAGDTDTQYF
TRBV7-2,few,TRBJ2-4,NA,TGTGCCAGCAGCTTGGGGATGGGGACCTGGGCCAAAAACATTCAGTACTTC,CASSLGMGTWAKNIQYF
TRBV7-9,few,TRBJ1-1,NA,TGTGCCAGCAGCCCCGGTGTAGGGGAAGCTTTCTTT,CASSPGVGEAFF
TRBV11-2,few,TRBJ2-7,TRBD2,TGTGCCAGCAGCTTTGGACTAGCGGGGCCCGCGGAGCAGTACTTC,CASSFGLAGPAEQYF
TRBV5-4,few,TRBJ2-1,NA,TGTGCCAGCAGCTCTACAGTCAATGAGCAGTTCTTC,CASSSTVNEQFF
TRBV28,NA,TRBJ2-1,NA,TGTGCCAGCAGTTCCCCAGGGTATTGGTCCTACAATGAGCAGTTCTTC,CASSSPGYWSYNEQFF
TRBV7-2,few,TRBJ2-1,NA,TGTGCCAGCAGCTTAGTGGGGGGTAACTACAATGAGCAGTTCTTC,CASSLVGGNYNEQFF
TRBV7-9,few,TRBJ1-2,TRBD1,TGTGCCAGCAGCTTACTTGCCGGGACAGGGGGCAGGAGTGGCTACACCTTC,CASSLLAGTGGRSGYTF
TRBV28,few,TRBJ2-6,TRBD1,TGTGCCAGCAGACCCAGAAGGACAGGGCTATCTGGGGCCAACGTCCTGACTTTC,CASRPRRTGLSGANVLTF
TRBV18,NA,TRBJ2-7,TRBD1,TGTGCCAGCTCACCCTACTTCCACCCGGGACAGTCCTACGAGCAGTACTTC,CASSPYFHPGQSYEQYF
TRBV9,few,TRBJ2-7,NA,TGTGCCAGCAGCGTAGACGGTCCCTCCTACGAGCAGTACTTC,CASSVDGPSYEQYF
TRBV6-5,few,TRBJ2-3,NA,TGTGCCAGCAGTCCGGCCCTAGCCACAGATACGCAGTATTTT,CASSPALATDTQYF
TRBV9,few,TRBJ2-1,TRBD2,TGTGCCAGCAGCGTACTTAGCGGGAGCTCCTACAATGAGCAGTTCTTC,CASSVLSGSSYNEQFF
TRBV6-5,NA,TRBJ2-1,NA,TGTGCCAGCAGTTACTCGAGCTGGCCGTCCGACAATGAGCAGTTCTTC,CASSYSSWPSDNEQFF